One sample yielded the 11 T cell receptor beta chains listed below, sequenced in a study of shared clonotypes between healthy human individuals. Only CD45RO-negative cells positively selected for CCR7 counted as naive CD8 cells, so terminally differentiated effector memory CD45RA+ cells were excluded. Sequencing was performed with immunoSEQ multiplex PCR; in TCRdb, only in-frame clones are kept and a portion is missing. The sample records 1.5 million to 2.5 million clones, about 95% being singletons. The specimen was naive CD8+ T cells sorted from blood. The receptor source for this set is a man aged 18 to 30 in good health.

CDR3 residues: CASSLVRVRGGYEQYF. The CDR3 bases are TGTGCCAGCAGCTTAGTACGGGTGCGGGGGGGCTACGAGCAGTACTTC. The J gene is TRBJ2-7, the V gene TRBV11-2, with TRBD2 matching over 9 bases. The V gene's germline CDR1 is SGHAT and CDR2 FQNNGV. V shed 1 base and J 3 bases; nucleotides not matched to a gene: 7. This CDR3 comprises 16 residues.

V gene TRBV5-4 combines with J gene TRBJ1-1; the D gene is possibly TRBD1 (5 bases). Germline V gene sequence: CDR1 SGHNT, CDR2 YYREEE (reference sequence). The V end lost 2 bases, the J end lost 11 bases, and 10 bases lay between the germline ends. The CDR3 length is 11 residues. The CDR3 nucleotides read TGTGCCAGCAGCTTAGGGGAGAGCGCTTTCTTT. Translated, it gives CASSLGESAFF.

The CDR3 bases are TGTGCCAGCAGTTTATTGGCAGGGGGCGATGGCTACACCTTC. Translation gives CASSLLAGGDGYTF. The chain recombines TRBV27 with TRBJ1-2, with 8 bases aligning to TRBD1. CDR3 length equals 14 residues. The germline V gene has CDR1 MNHEY and CDR2 SMNVEV (reference sequence). J was trimmed by 6 bases and V by 1 base; bases with no gene match: 4.

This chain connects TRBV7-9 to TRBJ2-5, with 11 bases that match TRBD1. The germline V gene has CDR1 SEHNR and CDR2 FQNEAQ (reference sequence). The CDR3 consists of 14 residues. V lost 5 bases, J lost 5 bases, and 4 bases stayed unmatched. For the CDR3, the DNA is TGTGCCAGCAGCCCGGGACAGGGGGAGGAGACCCAGTACTTC. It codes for CASSPGQGEETQYF.

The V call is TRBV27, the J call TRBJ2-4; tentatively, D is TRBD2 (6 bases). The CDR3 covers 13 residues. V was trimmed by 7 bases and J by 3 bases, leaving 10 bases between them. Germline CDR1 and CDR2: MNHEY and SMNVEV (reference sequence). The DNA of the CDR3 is TGTGCCAGCACATCCGGGGGCAAAAACATTCAGTACTTC. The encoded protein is CASTSGGKNIQYF.

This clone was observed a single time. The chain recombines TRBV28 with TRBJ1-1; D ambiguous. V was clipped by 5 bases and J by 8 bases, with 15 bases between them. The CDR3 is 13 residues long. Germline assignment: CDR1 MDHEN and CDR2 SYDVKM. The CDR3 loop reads CASSITSYPEAFF. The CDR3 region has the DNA TGTGCCAGCAGTATTACAAGTTACCCCGAAGCTTTCTTT.

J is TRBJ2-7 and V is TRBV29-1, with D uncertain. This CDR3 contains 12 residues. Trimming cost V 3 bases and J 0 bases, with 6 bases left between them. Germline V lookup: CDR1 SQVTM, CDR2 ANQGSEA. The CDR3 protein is CSVEIDSYEQYF. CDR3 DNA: TGCAGCGTTGAGATAGACTCCTACGAGCAGTACTTC.

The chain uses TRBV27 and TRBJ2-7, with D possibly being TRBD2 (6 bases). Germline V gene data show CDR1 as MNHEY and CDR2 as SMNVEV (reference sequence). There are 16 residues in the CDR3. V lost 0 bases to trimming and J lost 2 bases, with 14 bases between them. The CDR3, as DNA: TGTGCCAGCAGTTTATCCCTAGGAGGGGCAGCCTACGAGCAGTACTTC. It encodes CASSLSLGGAAYEQYF.

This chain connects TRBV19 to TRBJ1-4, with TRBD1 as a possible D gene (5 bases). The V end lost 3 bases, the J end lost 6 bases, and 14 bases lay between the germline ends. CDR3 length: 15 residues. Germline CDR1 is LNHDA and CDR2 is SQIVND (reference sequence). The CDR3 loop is CASSMLRAGDEKLFF. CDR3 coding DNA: TGTGCCAGTAGTATGCTCAGGGCCGGAGATGAAAAACTGTTTTTT.

The CDR3 loop is CASSQDLTGLVDQPQHF. CDR3 nucleotide sequence: TGCGCCAGCAGCCAAGATCTCACAGGGTTGGTCGATCAGCCCCAGCATTTT. The chain carries TRBV4-1 and TRBJ1-5; D possibly corresponds to TRBD1 (6 bases). Germline CDR1 is MGHRA and CDR2 is YSYEKL. The CDR3 is 17 amino acids. The V and J ends lost 0 bases and 5 bases respectively, with 17 bases between them.

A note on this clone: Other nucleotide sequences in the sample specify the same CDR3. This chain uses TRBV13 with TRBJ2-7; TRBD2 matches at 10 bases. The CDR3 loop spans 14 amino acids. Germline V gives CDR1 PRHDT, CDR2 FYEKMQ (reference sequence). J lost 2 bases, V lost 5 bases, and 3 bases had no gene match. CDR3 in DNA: TGTGCCAGCAGCCTCAGCGGGAGGGCCTACGAGCAGTACTTC. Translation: CASSLSGRAYEQYF. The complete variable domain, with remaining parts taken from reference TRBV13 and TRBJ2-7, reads AAGVIQSPRHLIKEKRETATLKCYPIPRHDTVYWYQQGPGQDPQFLISFYEKMQSDKGSIPDRFSAQQFSDYHSELNMSSLELGDSALYFCASSLSGRAYEQYFGPGTRLTVT.